There are a few counts of the clone carrying this T cell receptor (beta chain). Its antigen is undetermined. The sample is drawn from a study of blood T cells in healthy people across ages. General study results and limits: Naive CD4+ cells and diversity were both higher in long-lived donors than in aged donors.

Sample-barcoded 5' priming and a J-beta primer mix drove a second PCR of roughly 6 to 12 cycles. Using its own MiXCR run on the 5' RACE reads, TCRdb lists one record per CDR3 protein. The table includes about 1.8 million distinct CDR3 sequences, around 48% detected once. Germline V gene data show CDR1 as DFQATT and CDR2 as SNEGSKA (reference sequence). J gave up 5 bases and V 3 bases, and 7 bases lay outside the gene matches. This CDR3 spans 14 amino acids. The chain couples TRBV20-1 to TRBJ2-5; 9 bases are shared with TRBD2. The clonotype was recovered from a middle-aged woman in good health. The sequenced sample was blood. The CDR3, as DNA: TGCAGTGCTAGTAGAGCGGGGGGAAGGGAGACCCAGTACTTC. Protein product: CSASRAGGRETQYF.